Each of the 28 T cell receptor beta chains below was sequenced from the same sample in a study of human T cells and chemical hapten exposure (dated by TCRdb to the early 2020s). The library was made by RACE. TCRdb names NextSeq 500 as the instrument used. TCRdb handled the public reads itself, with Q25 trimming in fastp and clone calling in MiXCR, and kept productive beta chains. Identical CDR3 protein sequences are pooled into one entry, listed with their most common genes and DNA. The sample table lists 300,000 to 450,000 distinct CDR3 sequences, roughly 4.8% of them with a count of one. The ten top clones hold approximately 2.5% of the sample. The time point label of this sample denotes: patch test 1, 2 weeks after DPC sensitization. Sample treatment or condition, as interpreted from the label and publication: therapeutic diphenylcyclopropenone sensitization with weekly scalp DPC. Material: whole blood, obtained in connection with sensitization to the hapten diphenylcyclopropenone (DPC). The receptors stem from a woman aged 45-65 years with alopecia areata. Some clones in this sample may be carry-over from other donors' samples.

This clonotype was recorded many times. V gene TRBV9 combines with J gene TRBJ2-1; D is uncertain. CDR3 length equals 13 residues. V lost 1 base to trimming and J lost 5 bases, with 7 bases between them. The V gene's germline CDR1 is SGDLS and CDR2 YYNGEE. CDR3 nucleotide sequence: TGTGCCAGCAGCGTAAATCTTAACAATGAGCAGTTCTTC. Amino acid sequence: CASSVNLNNEQFF.

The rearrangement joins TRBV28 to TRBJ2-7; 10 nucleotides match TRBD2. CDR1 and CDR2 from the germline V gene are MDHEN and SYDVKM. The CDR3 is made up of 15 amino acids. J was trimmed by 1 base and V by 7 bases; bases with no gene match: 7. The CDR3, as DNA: TGTGCCAGCACCCCGGGAGCGGGAGGGTCCTACGAGCAGTACTTC. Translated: CASTPGAGGSYEQYF.

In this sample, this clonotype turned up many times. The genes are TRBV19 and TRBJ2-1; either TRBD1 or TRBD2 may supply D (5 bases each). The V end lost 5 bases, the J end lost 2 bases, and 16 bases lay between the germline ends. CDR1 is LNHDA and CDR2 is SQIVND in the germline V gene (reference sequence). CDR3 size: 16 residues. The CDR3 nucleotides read TGTGCCAGTAGTGTCAGCCCCCGGGGCCCCTACAATGAGCAGTTCTTC. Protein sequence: CASSVSPRGPYNEQFF.

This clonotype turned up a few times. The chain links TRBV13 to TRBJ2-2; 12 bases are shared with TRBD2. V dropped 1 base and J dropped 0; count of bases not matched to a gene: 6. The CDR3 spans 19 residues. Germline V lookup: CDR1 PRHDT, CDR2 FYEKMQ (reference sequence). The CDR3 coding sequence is TGTGCCAGCAGCTTAGAGGGACTAGCGGGCGACACGAACACCGGGGAGCTGTTTTTT. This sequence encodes CASSLEGLAGDTNTGELFF. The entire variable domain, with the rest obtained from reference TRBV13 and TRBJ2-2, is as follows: AAGVIQSPRHLIKEKRETATLKCYPIPRHDTVYWYQQGPGQDPQFLISFYEKMQSDKGSIPDRFSAQQFSDYHSELNMSSLELGDSALYFCASSLEGLAGDTNTGELFFGEGSRLTVL.

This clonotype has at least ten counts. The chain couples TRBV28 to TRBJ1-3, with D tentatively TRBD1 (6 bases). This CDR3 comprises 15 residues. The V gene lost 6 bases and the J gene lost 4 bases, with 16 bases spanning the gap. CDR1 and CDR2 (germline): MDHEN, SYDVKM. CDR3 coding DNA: TGTGCCAGCAGCCCGGCAGGGGAGGCGGGAAACACCATATATTTT. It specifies CASSPAGEAGNTIYF.

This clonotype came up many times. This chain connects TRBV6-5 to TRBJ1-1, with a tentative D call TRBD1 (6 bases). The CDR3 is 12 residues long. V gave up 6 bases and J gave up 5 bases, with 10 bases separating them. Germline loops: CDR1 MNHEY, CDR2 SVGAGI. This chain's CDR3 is CASRSTGTEAFF. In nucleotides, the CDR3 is TGTGCCAGCAGATCCACAGGGACTGAAGCTTTCTTT.

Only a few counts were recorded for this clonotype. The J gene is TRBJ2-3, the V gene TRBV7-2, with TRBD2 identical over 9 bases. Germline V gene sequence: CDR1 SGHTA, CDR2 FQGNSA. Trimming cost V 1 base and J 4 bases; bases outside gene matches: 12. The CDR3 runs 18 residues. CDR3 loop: CASSLVVLGGRDADTQYF. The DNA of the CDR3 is TGTGCCAGCAGCTTAGTCGTCTTAGGCGGGAGGGATGCAGATACGCAGTATTTT.

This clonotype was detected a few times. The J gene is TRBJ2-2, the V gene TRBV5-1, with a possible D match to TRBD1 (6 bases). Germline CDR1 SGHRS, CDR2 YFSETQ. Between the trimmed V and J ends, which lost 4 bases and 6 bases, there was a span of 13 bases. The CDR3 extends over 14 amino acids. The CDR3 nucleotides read TGCGCCAGCAGCCCCTCTGAGGGGGCCGGGGAGCTGTTTTTT. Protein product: CASSPSEGAGELFF.

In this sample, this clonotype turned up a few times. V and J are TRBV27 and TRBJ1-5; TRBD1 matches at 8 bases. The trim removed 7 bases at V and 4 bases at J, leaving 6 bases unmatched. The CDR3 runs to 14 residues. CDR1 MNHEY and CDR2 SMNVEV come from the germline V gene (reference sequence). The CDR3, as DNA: TGTGCCAGCACCCCCGGACAGGGTAATCAGCCCCAGCATTTT. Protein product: CASTPGQGNQPQHF.

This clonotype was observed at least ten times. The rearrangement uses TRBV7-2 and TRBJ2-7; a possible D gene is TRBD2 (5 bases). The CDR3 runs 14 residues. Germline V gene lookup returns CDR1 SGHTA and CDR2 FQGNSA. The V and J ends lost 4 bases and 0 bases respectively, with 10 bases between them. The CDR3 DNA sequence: TGTGCCAGCAGCTCCACTAGTAGCTCCTACGAGCAGTACTTC. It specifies CASSSTSSSYEQYF.

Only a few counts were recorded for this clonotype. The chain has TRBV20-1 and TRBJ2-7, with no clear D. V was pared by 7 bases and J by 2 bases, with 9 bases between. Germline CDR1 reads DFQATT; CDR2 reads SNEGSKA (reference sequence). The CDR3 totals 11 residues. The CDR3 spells CSVPYAYEQYF. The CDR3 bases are TGCAGTGTTCCATACGCCTACGAGCAGTACTTC.

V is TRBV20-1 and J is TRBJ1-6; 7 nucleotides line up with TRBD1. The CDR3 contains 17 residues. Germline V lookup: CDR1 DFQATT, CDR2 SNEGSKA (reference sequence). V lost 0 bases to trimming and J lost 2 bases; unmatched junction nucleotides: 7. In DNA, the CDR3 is TGCAGTGCTAGAGACCGACAGGGTGGCACCTATAATTCACCCCTCCACTTT. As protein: CSARDRQGGTYNSPLHF.

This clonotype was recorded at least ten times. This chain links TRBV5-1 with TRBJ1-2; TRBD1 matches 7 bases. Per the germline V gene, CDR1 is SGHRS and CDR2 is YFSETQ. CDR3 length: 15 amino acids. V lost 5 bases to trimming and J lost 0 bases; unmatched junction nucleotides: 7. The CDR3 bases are TGCGCCAGCAGATCCGGGACAGCGTCTAACTATGGCTACACCTTC. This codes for CASRSGTASNYGYTF.

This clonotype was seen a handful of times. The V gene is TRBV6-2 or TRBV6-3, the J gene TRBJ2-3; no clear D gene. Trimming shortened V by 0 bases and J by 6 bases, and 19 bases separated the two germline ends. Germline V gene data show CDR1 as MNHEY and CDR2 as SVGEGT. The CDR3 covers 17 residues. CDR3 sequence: CASSYSPDSSWLDTQYF. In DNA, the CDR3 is TGTGCCAGCAGTTACTCCCCCGATAGCTCCTGGCTGGATACGCAGTATTTT.

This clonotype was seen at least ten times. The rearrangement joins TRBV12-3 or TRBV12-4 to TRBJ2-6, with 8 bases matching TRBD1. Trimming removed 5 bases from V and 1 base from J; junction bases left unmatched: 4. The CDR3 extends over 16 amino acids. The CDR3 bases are TGTGCCAGCAGTCTATGGACAGGGTCTGGGGCCAACGTCCTGACTTTC. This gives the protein CASSLWTGSGANVLTF.

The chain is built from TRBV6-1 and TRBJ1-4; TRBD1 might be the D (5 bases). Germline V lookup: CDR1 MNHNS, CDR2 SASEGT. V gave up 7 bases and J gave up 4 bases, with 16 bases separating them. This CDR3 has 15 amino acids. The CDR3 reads CASTDLGAYNEKLFF. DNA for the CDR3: TGTGCCAGCACCGACCTCGGGGCCTATAATGAAAAACTGTTTTTT.

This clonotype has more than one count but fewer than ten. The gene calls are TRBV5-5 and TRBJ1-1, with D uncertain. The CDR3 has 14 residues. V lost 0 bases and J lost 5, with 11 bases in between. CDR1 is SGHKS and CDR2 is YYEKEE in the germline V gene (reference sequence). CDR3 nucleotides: TGTGCCAGCAGCTTGGAGGTTGGGAAAACTGAAGCTTTCTTT. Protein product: CASSLEVGKTEAFF.

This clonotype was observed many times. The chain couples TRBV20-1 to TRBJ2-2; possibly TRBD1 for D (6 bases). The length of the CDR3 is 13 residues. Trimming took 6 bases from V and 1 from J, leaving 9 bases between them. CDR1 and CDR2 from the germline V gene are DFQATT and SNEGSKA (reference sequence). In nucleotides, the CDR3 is TGCAGTGCCACGACAGGGAACACCGGGGAGCTGTTTTTT. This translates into CSATTGNTGELFF.

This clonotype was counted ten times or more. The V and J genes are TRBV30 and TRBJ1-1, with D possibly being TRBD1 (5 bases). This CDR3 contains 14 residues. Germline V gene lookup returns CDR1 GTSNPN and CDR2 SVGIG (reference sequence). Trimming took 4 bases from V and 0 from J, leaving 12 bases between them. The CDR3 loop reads CAWKNQGMNTEAFF. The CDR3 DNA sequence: TGTGCCTGGAAAAATCAGGGAATGAACACTGAAGCTTTCTTT.

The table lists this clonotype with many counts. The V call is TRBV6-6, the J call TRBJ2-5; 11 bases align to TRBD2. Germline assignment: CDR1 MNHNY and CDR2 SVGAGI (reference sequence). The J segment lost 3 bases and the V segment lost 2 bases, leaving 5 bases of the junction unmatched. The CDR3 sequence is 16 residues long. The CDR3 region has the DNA TGTGCCAGCAGTTACCCCGAACTAGCGGGAGAAGAGACCCAGTACTTC. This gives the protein CASSYPELAGEETQYF.

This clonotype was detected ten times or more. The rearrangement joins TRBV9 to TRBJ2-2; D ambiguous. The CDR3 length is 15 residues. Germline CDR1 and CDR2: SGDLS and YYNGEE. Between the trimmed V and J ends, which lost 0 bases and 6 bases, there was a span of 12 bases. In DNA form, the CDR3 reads TGTGCCAGCAGCGTAGTGTCCGGGCACGCCGGGGAGCTGTTTTTT. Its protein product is CASSVVSGHAGELFF.

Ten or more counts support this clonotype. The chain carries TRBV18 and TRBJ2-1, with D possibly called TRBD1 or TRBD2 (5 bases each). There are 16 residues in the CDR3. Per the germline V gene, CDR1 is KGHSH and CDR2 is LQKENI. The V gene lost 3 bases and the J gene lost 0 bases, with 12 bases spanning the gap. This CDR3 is CASSPLSGSSYNEQFF. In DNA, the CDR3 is TGTGCCAGCTCACCCCTCTCAGGGAGCTCCTACAATGAGCAGTTCTTC.

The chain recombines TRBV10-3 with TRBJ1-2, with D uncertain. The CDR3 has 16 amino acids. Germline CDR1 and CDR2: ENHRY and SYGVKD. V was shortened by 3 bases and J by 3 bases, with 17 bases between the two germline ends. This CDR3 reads CAISEDSGEGDYGYTF. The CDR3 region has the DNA TGTGCCATCAGTGAAGATAGCGGCGAGGGAGACTATGGCTACACCTTC.

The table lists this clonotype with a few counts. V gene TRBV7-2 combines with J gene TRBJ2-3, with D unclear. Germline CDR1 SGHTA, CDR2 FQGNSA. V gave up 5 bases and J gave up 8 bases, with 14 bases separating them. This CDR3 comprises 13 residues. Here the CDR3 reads CASSPKWGSTQYF. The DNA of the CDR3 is TGTGCCAGCAGCCCCAAGTGGGGTAGTACGCAGTATTTT.

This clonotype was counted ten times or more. CDR3 coding DNA: TGTGCCAGCCTCCGACCCCCTGAAGCTTTCTTT. Its protein is CASLRPPEAFF. This chain connects TRBV6-5 to TRBJ1-1; D uncertain. In germline, CDR1 is MNHEY, CDR2 SVGAGI. The CDR3 loop spans 11 amino acids. V was clipped by 8 bases and J by 6 bases, with 10 bases between them.

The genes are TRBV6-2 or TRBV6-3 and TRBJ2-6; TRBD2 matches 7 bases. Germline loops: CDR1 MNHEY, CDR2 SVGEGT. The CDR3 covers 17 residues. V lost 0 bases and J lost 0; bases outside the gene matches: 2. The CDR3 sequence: CASSYSPGGSGANVLTF. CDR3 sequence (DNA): TGTGCCAGCAGTTACTCGCCGGGAGGCTCTGGGGCCAACGTCCTGACTTTC.

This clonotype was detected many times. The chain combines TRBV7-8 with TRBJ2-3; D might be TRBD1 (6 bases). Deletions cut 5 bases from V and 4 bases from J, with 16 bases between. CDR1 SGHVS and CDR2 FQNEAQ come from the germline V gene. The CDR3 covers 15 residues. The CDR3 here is CASSPSRQDADTQYF. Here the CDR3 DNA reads TGTGCCAGCAGCCCTAGCCGACAGGATGCAGATACGCAGTATTTT.

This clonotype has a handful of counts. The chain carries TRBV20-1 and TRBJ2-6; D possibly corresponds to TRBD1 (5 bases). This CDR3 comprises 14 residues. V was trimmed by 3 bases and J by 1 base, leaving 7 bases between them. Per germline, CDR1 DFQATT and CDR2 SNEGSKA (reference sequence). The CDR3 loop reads CSASSGSGANVLTF. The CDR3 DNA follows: TGCAGTGCTAGTTCAGGGTCTGGGGCCAACGTCCTGACTTTC.